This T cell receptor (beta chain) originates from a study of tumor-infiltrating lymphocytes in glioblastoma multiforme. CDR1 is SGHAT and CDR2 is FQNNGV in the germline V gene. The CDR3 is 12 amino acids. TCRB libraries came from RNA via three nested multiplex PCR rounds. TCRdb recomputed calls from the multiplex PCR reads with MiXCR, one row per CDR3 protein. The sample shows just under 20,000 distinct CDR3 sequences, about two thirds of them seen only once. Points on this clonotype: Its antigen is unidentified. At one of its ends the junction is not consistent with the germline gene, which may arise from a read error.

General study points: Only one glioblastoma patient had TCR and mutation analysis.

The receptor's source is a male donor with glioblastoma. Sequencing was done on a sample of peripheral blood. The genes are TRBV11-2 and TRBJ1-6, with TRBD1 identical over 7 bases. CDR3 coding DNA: TGTTCCAGGATCCAGGGGGAGTCACCCCTCCACTTT. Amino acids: CSRIQGESPLHF.